This T cell receptor beta chain came from a study of blood T cell repertoires in COVID-19. CDR3 length equals 11 residues. Deletions cut 4 bases from V and 8 bases from J, with 8 bases between. CDR1 is SGHAT, CDR2 FQNNGV, per germline. Repertoires were generated with immunoSEQ multiplex PCR, while TCRdb's copy carries only in-frame clones and drops some. Of some 97,000 clones listed, approximately 90% were seen once; the top ten hold around 5.1%. The clonotype comes from a man aged 50-60 years with acute or convalescent COVID-19. V is TRBV11-2 and J is TRBJ1-1; D might be TRBD1 (6 bases). The specimen sequenced was peripheral blood. CDR3 sequence reads: CASSSGTEAFF. In nucleotides, the CDR3 is TGTGCCAGCAGCTCCGGGACAGAAGCTTTCTTT.